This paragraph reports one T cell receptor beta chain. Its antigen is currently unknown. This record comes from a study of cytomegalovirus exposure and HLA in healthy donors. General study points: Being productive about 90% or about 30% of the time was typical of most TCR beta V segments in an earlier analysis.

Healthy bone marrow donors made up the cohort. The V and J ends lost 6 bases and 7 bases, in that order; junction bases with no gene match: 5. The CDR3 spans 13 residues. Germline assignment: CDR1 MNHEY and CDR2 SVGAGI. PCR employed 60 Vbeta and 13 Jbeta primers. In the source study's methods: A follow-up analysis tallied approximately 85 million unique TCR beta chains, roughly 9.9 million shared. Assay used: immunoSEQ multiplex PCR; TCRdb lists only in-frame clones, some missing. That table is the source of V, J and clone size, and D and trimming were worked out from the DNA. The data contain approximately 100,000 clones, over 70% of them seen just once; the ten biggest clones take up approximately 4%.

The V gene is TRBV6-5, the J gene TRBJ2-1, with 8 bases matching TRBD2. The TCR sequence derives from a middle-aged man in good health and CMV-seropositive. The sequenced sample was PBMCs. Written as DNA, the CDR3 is TGTGCCAGCAGGGGACTAGTAATAAATGAGCAGTTCTTC. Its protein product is CASRGLVINEQFF.